This passage covers 20 T cell receptor beta chains from one sample sequenced in a study of T cells in Graves' hyperthyroidism and ophthalmopathy. The TCR beta CDR3 regions underwent amplification using RNA transcripts as the source. HTBI primers were employed in a first-round RT-PCR of the TCR CDR3. TCRdb re-called the multiplex PCR reads through MiXCR, storing one row per CDR3 protein. This table holds around 500,000 distinct CDR3 sequences, about 20% found once. What was sequenced was blood. These receptors were taken from a woman aged 70-85 years with Graves' ophthalmopathy.

There are many counts of this clonotype. V gene TRBV7-3 combines with J gene TRBJ2-7, with 11 bases matching TRBD2. With 2 bases clipped from V and 9 bases from J, the junction kept 6 bases outside the gene matches. CDR3 length: 14 residues. Germline V gene data show CDR1 as SGHTA and CDR2 as FQGTGA. CDR3 sequence reads: CASSLGTSGLGQYF. In DNA form, the CDR3 reads TGTGCCAGCAGCTTAGGGACTAGCGGTCTTGGGCAGTACTTC.

The CDR3 nucleotides read TGTGCCAGCAGCCAAGTAAGGCCTAGCGGTCTTGGGCAGTACTTC. It codes for CASSQVRPSGLGQYF. The chain recombines TRBV3-1 with TRBJ2-7, with 7 bases that match TRBD2. The CDR3 length is 15 residues. V lost 1 base to trimming and J lost 9 bases; unmatched junction nucleotides: 12. CDR1 and CDR2 from the germline V gene are LGHDT and YNNKEL (reference sequence).

This clonotype showed up just a few times. This chain links TRBV12-3 or TRBV12-4 with TRBJ1-1; D unresolved. The CDR3 has 13 amino acids. V lost 7 bases and J lost 4, with 13 bases in between. CDR3 nucleotide sequence: TGTGCCAGCAACACCTACGTAGGCACTGAAGCTTTCTTT. Protein: CASNTYVGTEAFF.

The gene calls are TRBV12-5 and TRBJ2-3, with D tentatively TRBD1 (5 bases). In germline, CDR1 is LGHNT, CDR2 FRNRAP. This CDR3 has 13 amino acids. With 4 bases removed from V and 2 bases from J, the gap between germline ends came to 7 bases. CDR3 nucleotide sequence: TGTGCTAGTGGTTGGGGCAACACAGATACGCAGTATTTT. It codes for CASGWGNTDTQYF.

This chain connects TRBV30 to TRBJ1-3, with a tentative D call TRBD1 (5 bases). V shed 0 bases and J shed 0 bases, with 9 bases lying between them. There are 15 residues in the CDR3. Germline CDR1 and CDR2: GTSNPN and SVGIG (reference sequence). CDR3 DNA: TGTGCCTGGAGTGTCGGGGGGGACTCTGGAAACACCATATATTTT. Encoded protein: CAWSVGGDSGNTIYF.

The rearrangement links TRBV6-1 to TRBJ1-3; 7 nucleotides agree with TRBD1. This CDR3 has 15 amino acids. Trimming removed 8 bases from V and 3 bases from J; junction bases left unmatched: 10. CDR1 and CDR2 (germline): MNHNS, SASEGT. The CDR3 sequence: CASRSNRGYGNTIYF. CDR3 nucleotide sequence: TGTGCCAGCCGCAGCAACAGGGGATATGGAAACACCATATATTTT.

In this sample, this clonotype turned up a few times. The J gene is TRBJ2-7, the V gene TRBV27, with 7 bases that match TRBD2. Germline assignment: CDR1 MNHEY and CDR2 SMNVEV (reference sequence). This CDR3 region has 14 residues. After removal of 2 bases from V and 2 bases from J, the junction contained 3 bases not matched to a gene. CDR3 sequence reads: CASSLAGAPYEQYF. CDR3 bases: TGTGCCAGCAGTTTAGCGGGAGCCCCCTACGAGCAGTACTTC.

The chain employs TRBV5-1 and TRBJ2-7; TRBD2 agrees at 7 bases. CDR3 length: 15 amino acids. Trimming cost V 4 bases and J 1 base; bases outside gene matches: 8. Germline V gene sequence: CDR1 SGHRS, CDR2 YFSETQ. The CDR3 nucleotides are TGCGCCAGCAGCCCCCGGGGGGTCCCTTCCTACGAGCAGTACTTC. This gives the protein CASSPRGVPSYEQYF.

Regarding this clonotype: This may be a read error, as it is one base from a much larger clone. The chain is built from TRBV2 and TRBJ2-5; D not certain. This CDR3 spans 11 amino acids. Germline lookup yields CDR1 SNHLY and CDR2 FYNNEI. CDR3 loop: CASSREEAQYF. The CDR3 DNA sequence: TGTGCCAGCAGCCGCGAAGAGGCCCAGTACTTC.

The chain employs TRBV28 and TRBJ2-2; the D gene is possibly TRBD1 (5 bases). The CDR3 is made up of 14 amino acids. In germline, CDR1 is MDHEN, CDR2 SYDVKM. The germline V and J ends were trimmed by 2 bases and 4 bases, with 8 bases remaining between them. The CDR3 reads CASSLDQGTGELFF. DNA of the CDR3: TGTGCCAGCAGTTTAGACCAGGGCACCGGGGAGCTGTTTTTT.

Worth noting for this clonotype: At one end the junction does not follow the germline gene, possibly because of a read error. The rearrangement links TRBV5-1 to TRBJ2-2; 10 bases align to TRBD1. This CDR3 contains 17 residues. Germline V gives CDR1 SGHRS, CDR2 YFSETQ. CDR3 protein: CASSRGPGQGKTGELSF. The CDR3 DNA follows: TGCGCCAGCAGCAGGGGCCCGGGACAGGGGAAGACCGGGGAGCTGTCTTTT.

This clonotype was detected many times. This chain joins TRBV12-5 and TRBJ2-1, with 11 bases that match TRBD2. Germline V gene data show CDR1 as LGHNT and CDR2 as FRNRAP. The CDR3 totals 16 residues. Germline trimming cut 0 bases from V and 7 bases from J; bases unmatched to any gene: 5. CDR3 in DNA: TGTGCTAGTGGTTTGGTACTAGCGGGAGTAGGAAATGAGCAGTTCTTC. Translation: CASGLVLAGVGNEQFF.

This chain links TRBV2 with TRBJ2-1; the match to TRBD2 covers 10 bases. This CDR3 spans 16 amino acids. Trimming removed 10 bases from V and 10 bases from J; junction bases left unmatched: 19. CDR1 is SNHLY, CDR2 FYNNEI, per germline. CDR3 bases: TGTGCCACGGAGGGACGGGAGCGGGAGGGCCTGTGGGAGCAGTTCTTC. Protein: CATEGREREGLWEQFF.

This clonotype was counted only a few times. This chain connects TRBV10-1 to TRBJ1-1; weak D call: TRBD1 (5 bases). CDR3 length: 11 residues. Germline lookup yields CDR1 WNHNN and CDR2 SYGVQD (reference sequence). The ends were cut back, 4 bases at V and 10 bases at J, with 10 bases in the middle. DNA of the CDR3: TGCGCCAGCAGTGCGGGGGATACAGCTTTCTTT. As protein: CASSAGDTAFF.

This clonotype was found a few times. The genes are TRBV9 and TRBJ2-7; 9 bases match TRBD2. Germline V gene data show CDR1 as SGDLS and CDR2 as YYNGEE. CDR3 length: 14 amino acids. The ends lost 1 base at V and 5 bases at J; junction bases unmatched: 4. The chain's CDR3 is CASSVSGRFDEQYF. CDR3 bases: TGTGCCAGCAGCGTAAGCGGGAGGTTCGACGAGCAGTACTTC.

This clonotype was detected a few times. The genes are TRBV18 and TRBJ1-2; D unclear. The CDR3 covers 14 residues. Germline V gives CDR1 KGHSH, CDR2 LQKENI. The V end was cut by 2 bases, the J end by 0 bases, with 7 bases between. Here the CDR3 reads CASSPEAANYGYTF. CDR3 DNA sequence: TGTGCCAGCTCACCAGAGGCAGCTAACTATGGCTACACCTTC.

The chain recombines TRBV7-2 with TRBJ2-7; D unclear. This CDR3 is 17 amino acids long. Trimming took off 5 bases at V and 0 bases at J, with 20 bases between the two ends. Germline lookup yields CDR1 SGHTA and CDR2 FQGNSA. This CDR3 reads CASSLPRRGPSSYEQYF. As DNA, the CDR3 is TGTGCCAGCAGCCTTCCTCGGAGAGGCCCAAGCTCCTACGAGCAGTACTTC.

This chain joins TRBV3-1 and TRBJ2-2; D not resolved. The CDR3 extends over 14 amino acids. With 1 base removed from V and 4 bases from J, the gap between germline ends came to 7 bases. Germline loops: CDR1 LGHDT, CDR2 YNNKEL (reference sequence). The DNA for the CDR3 is TGTGCCAGCAGCCAAGTTGGGGTCACCGGGGAGCTGTTTTTT. It codes for CASSQVGVTGELFF.

The chain carries TRBV28 and TRBJ1-3, with no clear D. Germline V gene data show CDR1 as MDHEN and CDR2 as SYDVKM. V lost 6 bases and J 0 bases, leaving 15 bases between the germline ends. This CDR3 is 16 amino acids long. DNA for the CDR3: TGTGCCAGCAGGTTAATTATAGGGAGCTCTGGAAACACCATATATTTT. Protein product: CASRLIIGSSGNTIYF.

There are many counts of this clonotype. This rearrangement joins TRBV7-8 to TRBJ2-5; D is undetermined. The germline V gene encodes CDR1 SGHVS and CDR2 FQNEAQ. The length of the CDR3 is 13 residues. Trimming took 6 bases from V and 5 from J, leaving 13 bases between them. CDR3 DNA: TGTGCCAGCAGTTCTCGCATTGGGGAGACCCAGTACTTC. The encoded protein is CASSSRIGETQYF.